This is a list of T cell receptor beta chains from one sample in a study of cytomegalovirus exposure and HLA in healthy donors. Assay: immunoSEQ multiplex PCR; the TCRdb copy retains only in-frame clones and omits some. The repertoire holds around 200,000 clones, with 82% as singletons. The sample taken for sequencing was PBMCs. The receptors stem from a man aged 40-55 years in good health and CMV-seropositive. Both conserved end residues are part of each CDR3.

V gene,J gene,CDR3 protein
TRBV7-6,TRBJ2-1,CASSLDGEPYYNEQFF
TRBV27,TRBJ1-2,CASSTYRGWDGYTF
TRBV10-3,TRBJ2-3,CAISEPRTSGRADTQYF
TRBV2,TRBJ2-5,CASSRTSLQETQYF
TRBV6-5,TRBJ2-1,CARSTYTGLEQFF
TRBV7-2,TRBJ2-7,CASSSSSYEQYF
TRBV5-1,TRBJ1-1,CASGEGNTEAFF
TRBV7-7,TRBJ2-7,CASSFDGVGYEQYF
TRBV5-1,TRBJ2-3,CASSQWTSGSTDTQYF
TRBV7-9,TRBJ2-5,CASSPVGAQQETQYF
TRBV4-1,TRBJ1-5,CASSQDQVGQGAQPQHF
TRBV6-1,TRBJ2-7,CASSEGDRGYEQYF
TRBV7-9,TRBJ2-5,CASSLALRGGETQYF
TRBV7-3,TRBJ2-1,CASSLAGGPRYEQFF
TRBV27,TRBJ1-5,CASSQINQPQHF
TRBV6-5,TRBJ2-1,CASSYVAGGNNEQFF
TRBV5-1,TRBJ1-2,CASSVGDVTTGTYGYTF
TRBV19,TRBJ2-7,CASSPGGVSYEQYF
TRBV19,TRBJ2-3,CASSRTAYTSTDTQYF
TRBV4-1,TRBJ2-5,CASSQVHVQETQYF
TRBV29-1,TRBJ2-5,CSVEGTGGPGTQYF
TRBV7-8,TRBJ1-5,CASSSQGRNQPQHF
TRBV6-1,TRBJ1-5,CASSEAGFNQPQHF
TRBV6-5,-,CASSYGVDRPSYEQYF
TRBV10-2,TRBJ2-7,CASRTGVEQYF